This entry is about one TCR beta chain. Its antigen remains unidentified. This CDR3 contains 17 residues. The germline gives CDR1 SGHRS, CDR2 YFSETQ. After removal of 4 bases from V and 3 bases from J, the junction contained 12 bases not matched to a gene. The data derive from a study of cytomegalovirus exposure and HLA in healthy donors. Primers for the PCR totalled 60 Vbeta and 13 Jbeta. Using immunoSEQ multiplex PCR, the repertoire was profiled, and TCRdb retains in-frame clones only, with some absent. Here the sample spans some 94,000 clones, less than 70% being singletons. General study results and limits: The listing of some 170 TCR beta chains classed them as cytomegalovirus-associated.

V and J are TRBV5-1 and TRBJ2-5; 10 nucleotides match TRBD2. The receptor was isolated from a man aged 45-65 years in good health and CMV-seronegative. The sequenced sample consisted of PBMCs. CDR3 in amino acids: CASSLPQAGGPKETQYF. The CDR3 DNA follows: TGCGCCAGCAGCCTGCCACAAGCGGGGGGGCCGAAAGAGACCCAGTACTTC.